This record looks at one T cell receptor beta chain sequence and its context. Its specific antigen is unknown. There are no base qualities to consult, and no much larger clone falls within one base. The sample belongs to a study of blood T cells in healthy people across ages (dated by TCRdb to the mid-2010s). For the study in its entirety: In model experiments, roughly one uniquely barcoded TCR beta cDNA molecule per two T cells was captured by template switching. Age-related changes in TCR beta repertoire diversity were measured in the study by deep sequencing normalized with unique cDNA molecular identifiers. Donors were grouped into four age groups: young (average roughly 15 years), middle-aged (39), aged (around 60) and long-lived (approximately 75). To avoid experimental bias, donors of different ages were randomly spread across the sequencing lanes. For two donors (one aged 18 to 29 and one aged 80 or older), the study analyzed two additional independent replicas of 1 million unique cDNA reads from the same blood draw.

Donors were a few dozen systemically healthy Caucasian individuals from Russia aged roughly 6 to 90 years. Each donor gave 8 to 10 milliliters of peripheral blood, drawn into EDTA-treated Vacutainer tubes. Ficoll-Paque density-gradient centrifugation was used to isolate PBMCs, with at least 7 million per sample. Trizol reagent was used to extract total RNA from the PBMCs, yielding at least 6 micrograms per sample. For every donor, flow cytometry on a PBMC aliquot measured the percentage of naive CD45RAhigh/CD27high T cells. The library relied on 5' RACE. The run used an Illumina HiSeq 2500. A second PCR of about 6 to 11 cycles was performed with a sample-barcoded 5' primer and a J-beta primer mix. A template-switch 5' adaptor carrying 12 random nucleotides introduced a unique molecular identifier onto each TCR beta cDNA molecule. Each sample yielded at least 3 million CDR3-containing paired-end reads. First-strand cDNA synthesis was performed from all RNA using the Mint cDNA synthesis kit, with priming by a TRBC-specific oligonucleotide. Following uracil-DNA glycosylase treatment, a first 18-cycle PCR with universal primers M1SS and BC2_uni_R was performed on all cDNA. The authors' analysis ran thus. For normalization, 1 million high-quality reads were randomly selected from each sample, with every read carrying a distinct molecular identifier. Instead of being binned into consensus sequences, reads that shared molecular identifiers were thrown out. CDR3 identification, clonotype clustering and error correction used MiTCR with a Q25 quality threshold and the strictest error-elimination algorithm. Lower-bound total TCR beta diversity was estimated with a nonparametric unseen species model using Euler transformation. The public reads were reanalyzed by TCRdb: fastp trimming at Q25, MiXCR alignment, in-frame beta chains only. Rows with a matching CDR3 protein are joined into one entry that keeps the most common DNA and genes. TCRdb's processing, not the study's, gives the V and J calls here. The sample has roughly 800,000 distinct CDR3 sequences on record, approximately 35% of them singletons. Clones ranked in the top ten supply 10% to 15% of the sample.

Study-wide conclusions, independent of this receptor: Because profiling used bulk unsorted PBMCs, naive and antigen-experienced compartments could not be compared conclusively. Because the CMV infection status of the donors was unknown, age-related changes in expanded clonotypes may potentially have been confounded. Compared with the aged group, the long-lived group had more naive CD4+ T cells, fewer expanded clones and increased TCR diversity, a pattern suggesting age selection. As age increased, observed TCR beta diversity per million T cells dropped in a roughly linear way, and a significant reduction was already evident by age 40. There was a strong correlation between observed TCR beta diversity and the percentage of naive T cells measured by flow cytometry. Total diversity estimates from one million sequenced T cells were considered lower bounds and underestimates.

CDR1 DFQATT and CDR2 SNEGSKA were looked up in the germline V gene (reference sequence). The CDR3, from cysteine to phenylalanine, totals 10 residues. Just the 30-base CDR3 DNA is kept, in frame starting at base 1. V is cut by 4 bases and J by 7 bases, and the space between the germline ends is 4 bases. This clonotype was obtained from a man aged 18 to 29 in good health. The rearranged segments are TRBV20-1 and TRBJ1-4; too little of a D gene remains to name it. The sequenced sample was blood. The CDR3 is CSAKFEKLFF. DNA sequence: TGCAGTGCTAAGTTTGAAAAACTGTTTTTT.